This is a list of T cell receptor beta chains from one sample in a study of T cells in localized non-small cell lung cancer. Only in-frame clones appear in the TCRdb table, and some are missing; sequencing was by immunoSEQ multiplex PCR. The sample has 75,000 to 95,000 clones, about 87% seen once; the top ten hold 15%. Sequenced here: peripheral blood, sampled before any cancer treatment. The receptors shown here come from a man aged 40 to 70 with stage I squamous cell lung carcinoma. The CDR3 runs from the conserved cysteine through the conserved F or W.

TRBV11-2 | CASSQQLAPTDTQYF
TRBV18 | CASSMTDNEKLFF
TRBV18 | CASSLSGDQPQHF
TRBV7-2 | CASSLLRTSGGALDEQFF
TRBV4-2 | CASSQLEGGSEQYF
TRBV6-6 | CASSSVIRNQPQHF
TRBV10-3 | CATRTGGASGNTIYF
TRBV5-1 | CASSEIRASMGSPLHF
TRBV7-9 | CASSFNSRGQSDTQYF
TRBV5-8 | CASSLAGYNQPQHF
TRBV18 | CASSPGYLGSAGELFF
TRBV18 | CASSETLNTEAFF
TRBV2 | CASSEQPIYGYTF
TRBV5-4 | CASSFGQQITDTQYF
TRBV2 | CASNRQGTYEQYF
TRBV30 | CAWSVPESFTDTQYF
TRBV5-1 | CASSLVTGREETQYF
TRBV18 | CASSPRGNNEQFF
TRBV6-6 | CASSYSGNRGTNTQYF
TRBV4-1 | CASSQDPVSGNTIYF
TRBV28 | CASSPPLRAGGAGYYGYTF
TRBV9 | CASSVDTGTYTGELFF
TRBV5-4 | CASSWWTGENTGELFF
TRBV4-1 | CASSQAPQWGSYNSPLHF
TRBV7-9 | CASSFRAGDTIYF
TRBV7-9 | CASSTKTGDTQYF
TRBV20-1 | CSARATGKQYF
TRBV10-3 | CAGSRDGNTIYF